Listed here is a single T cell receptor beta chain. Its target is unknown. The data originate from a study of T cell responses to AZD1222 COVID-19 vaccine. Trimming took 7 bases from V and 3 from J; bases not matched to a gene: 3. Germline CDR1 is KGHSH and CDR2 is LQKENI. CDR3 size: 13 residues. General study points: Donors were chiefly white British, with a greater number of females, and clonal diversity was perhaps underestimated.

Profiling relied on immunoSEQ multiplex PCR, and the TCRdb table lists in-frame clones only, not all of them. The sample lists under 95,000 clones, roughly 87% occurring once. The chain couples TRBV18 to TRBJ1-2; 9 nucleotides line up with TRBD1. This TCR was recovered from an adult who received the AZD1222 COVID-19 vaccine. The sequences come from peripheral blood, collected 28 days after the second AZD1222 dose. DNA for the CDR3: TGTGCCAGCTGGGGACAGGGTGACTATGGCTACACCTTC. Translating it yields CASWGQGDYGYTF.